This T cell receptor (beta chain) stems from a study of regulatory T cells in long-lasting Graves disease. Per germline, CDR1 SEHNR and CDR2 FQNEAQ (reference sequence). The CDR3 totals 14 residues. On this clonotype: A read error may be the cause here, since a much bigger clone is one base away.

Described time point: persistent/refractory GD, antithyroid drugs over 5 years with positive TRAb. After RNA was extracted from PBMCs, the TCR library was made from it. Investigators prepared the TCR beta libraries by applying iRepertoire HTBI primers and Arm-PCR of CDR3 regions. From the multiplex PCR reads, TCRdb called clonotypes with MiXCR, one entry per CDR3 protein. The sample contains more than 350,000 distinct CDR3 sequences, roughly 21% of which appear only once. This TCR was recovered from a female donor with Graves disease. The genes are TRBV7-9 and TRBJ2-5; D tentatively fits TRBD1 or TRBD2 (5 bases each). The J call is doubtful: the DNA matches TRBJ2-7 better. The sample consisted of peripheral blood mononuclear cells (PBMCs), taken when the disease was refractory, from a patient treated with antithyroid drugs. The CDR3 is CASSFAGTTYEQYF. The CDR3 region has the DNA TGTGCCAGCAGCTTCGCCGGGACGACCTACGAGCAGTACTTC.